This T cell receptor beta chain stems from a study of response to subunit inactivated influenza vaccine. Study-wide points: With each seasonal influenza vaccination, the authors suggested, few new T cells are recruited.

TCRdb re-derived calls from the RT-PCR reads in MiXCR, one entry per CDR3 protein. The sample records roughly 790,000 distinct CDR3 sequences, about 20% being singletons. Germline V gene data show CDR1 as KGHSH and CDR2 as LQKENI. The CDR3 covers 16 residues. The trim removed 0 bases at V and 1 base at J, leaving 3 bases unmatched. Worth noting for this clonotype: The target antigen is unknown.

The starting material was PBMCs from blood, obtained 5 days after vaccination. The V and J genes are TRBV18 and TRBJ1-1; TRBD1 matches 9 bases. The receptor was derived from a man aged 45-65 years who received an inactivated influenza vaccine. The CDR3 nucleotides read TGTGCCAGCTCACCACCGCGGGGACAGGGGAACACTGAAGCTTTCTTT. It translates to CASSPPRGQGNTEAFF.